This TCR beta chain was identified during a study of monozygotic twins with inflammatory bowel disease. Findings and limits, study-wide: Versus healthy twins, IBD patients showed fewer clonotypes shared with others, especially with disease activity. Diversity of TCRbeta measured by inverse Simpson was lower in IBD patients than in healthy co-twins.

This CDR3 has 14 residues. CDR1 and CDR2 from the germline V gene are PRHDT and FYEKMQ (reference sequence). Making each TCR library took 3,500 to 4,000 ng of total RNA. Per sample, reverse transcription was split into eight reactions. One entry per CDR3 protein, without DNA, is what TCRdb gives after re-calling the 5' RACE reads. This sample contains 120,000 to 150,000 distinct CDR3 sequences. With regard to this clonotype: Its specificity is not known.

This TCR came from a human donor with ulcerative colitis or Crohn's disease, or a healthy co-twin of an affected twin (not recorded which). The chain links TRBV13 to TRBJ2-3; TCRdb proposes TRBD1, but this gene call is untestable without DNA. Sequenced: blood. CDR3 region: CASSMRTGRDTQYF.